This paragraph reports one TCR beta chain. Authors' analysis steps: It was from reference gene primer amplification that nucleated cell counts were estimated. Clones were read by immunoSEQ multiplex PCR, and TCRdb kept only the in-frame ones, dropping some. The V and J calls and clone size are taken from that table; D and trimming were inferred from the DNA. This sample has around 56,000 clones, with around 79% found just once. The data stem from a study of blood T cell repertoires in COVID-19. Study background: Acute and convalescent COVID-19 specimens originated in the United States, Italy and Spain. The cDNA or gDNA used as material had been derived from T cells, B-cell-depleted T cells, or PBMCs.

The sequenced sample was peripheral blood. The source of this sequence is a man in his fifties or sixties with acute or convalescent COVID-19.

The CDR3 protein is CASSGGHLNYGYTF. In DNA form, the CDR3 reads TGTGCCAGCAGCGGGGGACACCTCAACTATGGCTACACCTTC. The chain is built from TRBV5-4 and TRBJ1-2; maybe TRBD1 (6 bases). The CDR3 runs to 14 residues. V lost 4 bases, J lost 2 bases, and 12 bases lay in between. CDR1 and CDR2 (germline): SGHNT, YYREEE (reference sequence).